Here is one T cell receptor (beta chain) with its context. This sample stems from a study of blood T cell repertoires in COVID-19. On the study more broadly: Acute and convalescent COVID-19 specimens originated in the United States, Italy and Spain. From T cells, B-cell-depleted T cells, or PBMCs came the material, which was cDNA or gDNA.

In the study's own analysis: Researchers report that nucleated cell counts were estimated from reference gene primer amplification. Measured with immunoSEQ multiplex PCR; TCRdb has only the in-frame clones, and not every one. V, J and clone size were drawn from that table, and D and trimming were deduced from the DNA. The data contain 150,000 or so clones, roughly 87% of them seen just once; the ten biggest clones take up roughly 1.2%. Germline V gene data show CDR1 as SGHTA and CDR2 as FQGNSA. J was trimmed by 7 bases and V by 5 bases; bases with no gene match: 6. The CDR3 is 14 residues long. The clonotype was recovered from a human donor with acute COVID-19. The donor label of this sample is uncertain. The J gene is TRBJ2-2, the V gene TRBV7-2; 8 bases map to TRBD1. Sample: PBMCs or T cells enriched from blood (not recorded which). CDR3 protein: CASSQPGGGGELFF. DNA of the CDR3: TGTGCCAGCAGCCAACCAGGGGGCGGCGGGGAGCTGTTTTTT.